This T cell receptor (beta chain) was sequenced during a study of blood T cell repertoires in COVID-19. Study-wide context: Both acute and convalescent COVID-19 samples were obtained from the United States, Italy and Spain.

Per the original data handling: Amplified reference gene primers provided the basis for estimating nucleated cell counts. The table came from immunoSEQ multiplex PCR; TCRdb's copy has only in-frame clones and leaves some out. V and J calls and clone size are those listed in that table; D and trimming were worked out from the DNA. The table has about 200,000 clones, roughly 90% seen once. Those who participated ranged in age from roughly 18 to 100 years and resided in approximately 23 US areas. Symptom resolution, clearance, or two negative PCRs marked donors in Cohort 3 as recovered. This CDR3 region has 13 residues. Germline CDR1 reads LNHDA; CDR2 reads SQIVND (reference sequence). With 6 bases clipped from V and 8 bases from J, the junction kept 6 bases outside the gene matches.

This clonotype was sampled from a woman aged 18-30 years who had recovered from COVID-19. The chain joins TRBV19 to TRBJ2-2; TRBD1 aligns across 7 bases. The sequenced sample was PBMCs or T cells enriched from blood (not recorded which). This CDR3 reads CASSIQGQGELFF. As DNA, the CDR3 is TGTGCCAGTAGCATACAGGGACAGGGGGAGCTGTTTTTT.